The 14 T cell receptor beta chains below come from one sample, sequenced in a study of CD8 T cells in ankylosing spondylitis. Study conclusions and caveats: Ankylosing spondylitis blood seemed to carry a telltale TCR beta motif made of roughly eight highly homologous variants.

These TCRs are of unknown antigen specificity. MiXCR, applied by TCRdb to the 5' RACE reads, yields one record per CDR3 protein. The sample holds fewer than 500,000 distinct CDR3 sequences, roughly 26% seen once. Input material: blood, either unsorted or a sorted T cell fraction (not recorded which). Source of these receptors: a male donor with ankylosing spondylitis.

This clonotype was counted between two and nine times. CDR3 DNA: TGCAGCGTTGAAGAGATCGGAGGACGGGCGAACACTGAAGCTTTCTTT. It specifies CSVEEIGGRANTEAFF. V is TRBV29-1 and J is TRBJ1-1; D unresolved. Between the trimmed V and J ends, which lost 0 bases and 1 base, there was a span of 15 bases. The CDR3 has 16 residues. Germline CDR1 SQVTM, CDR2 ANQGSEA.

The chain couples TRBV20-1 to TRBJ1-2, with TRBD1 matching over 9 bases. Unmatched junction bases numbered 4, after V lost 3 bases and J lost 8 bases. This CDR3 has 12 residues. Germline CDR1 and CDR2: DFQATT and SNEGSKA (reference sequence). Here the CDR3 reads CSARGQGRGYTF. The CDR3, as DNA: TGCAGTGCTAGGGGACAGGGACGAGGCTACACCTTC.

This chain links TRBV6-6 with TRBJ1-1, with a weak D call TRBD1 (5 bases). Trimming removed 5 bases at V and 11 bases at J, with 18 bases between. The germline V gene encodes CDR1 MNHNY and CDR2 SVGAGI (reference sequence). CDR3 size: 13 residues. The CDR3 sequence is CASSRISGISAFF. In DNA, the CDR3 is TGTGCCAGCAGTCGAATATCAGGGATATCGGCTTTCTTT.

This chain joins TRBV7-9 and TRBJ1-1, with no clear D. From germline, CDR1 is SEHNR and CDR2 FQNEAQ (reference sequence). The CDR3 length is 13 residues. The ends were cut back, 3 bases at V and 1 base at J, with 6 bases in the middle. As DNA, the CDR3 is TGTGCCAGCAGCTTCGTAGAGAACACTGAAGCTTTCTTT. This codes for CASSFVENTEAFF. The full variable domain, with the rest looked up from reference TRBV7-9 and TRBJ1-1, is DTGVSQNPRHKITKRGQNVTFRCDPISEHNRLYWYRQTLGQGPEFLTYFQNEAQLEKSRLLSDRFSAERPKGSFSTLEIQRTEQGDSAMYLCASSFVENTEAFFGQGTRLTVV.

V and J are TRBV10-3 and TRBJ2-3; maybe TRBD2 (5 bases). The CDR3 is 12 amino acids. Looked up from germline, CDR1 is ENHRY and CDR2 is SYGVKD. The V gene lost 6 bases and the J gene lost 5 bases, with 9 bases spanning the gap. CDR3 amino acids: CAISPAGDTQYF. CDR3 DNA sequence: TGTGCCATCAGCCCGGCGGGAGATACGCAGTATTTT.

CDR3 nucleotide sequence: TGTGCCAGCAGCCAGGGGTATACGAGCACAGATACGCAGTATTTT. Protein: CASSQGYTSTDTQYF. The chain carries TRBV3-1 and TRBJ2-3; D not resolved. The CDR3 covers 15 residues. CDR1 is LGHDT, CDR2 YNNKEL, per germline (reference sequence). Trimming left V 3 bases short and J 0 bases short, with 10 bases between.

The chain couples TRBV7-2 to TRBJ2-3, with D uncertain. CDR3 length equals 14 residues. Germline V gene data show CDR1 as SGHTA and CDR2 as FQGNSA. The V and J ends lost 2 bases and 2 bases respectively, with 8 bases between them. The CDR3 DNA reads as TGTGCCAGCAGCTTAAAGACGTCCACAGATACGCAGTATTTT. Its translation: CASSLKTSTDTQYF.

In its sample, this clonotype was seen many times. The rearrangement joins TRBV20-1 to TRBJ2-1, with TRBD2 matching over 10 bases. The CDR3 has 16 residues. V dropped 5 bases and J dropped 4; count of bases not matched to a gene: 11. Germline CDR1 reads DFQATT; CDR2 reads SNEGSKA (reference sequence). CDR3 nucleotides: TGCAGTGCTCCCAAGAGGGGGACTAGCGTATACAATGAGCAGTTCTTC. Translated: CSAPKRGTSVYNEQFF.

Only a few counts were recorded for this clonotype. The chain has TRBV7-2 and TRBJ1-2; a possible D gene is TRBD1 (5 bases). V gave up 11 bases and J gave up 7 bases, with 17 bases separating them. Per the germline V gene, CDR1 is SGHTA and CDR2 is FQGNSA. The CDR3 contains 12 residues. CDR3 nucleotide sequence: TGTGCCTCAAAGACGGGGCCAGGTGGCTACACCTTC. Protein product: CASKTGPGGYTF.

This chain links TRBV7-2 with TRBJ1-3; the D is unclear. The CDR3 spans 13 residues. Trimming pared 5 bases from V and 0 bases from J, leaving 5 bases between. CDR1 is SGHTA and CDR2 is FQGNSA in the germline V gene. The CDR3 protein is CASSTYSGNTIYF. In DNA, the CDR3 is TGTGCCAGCAGCACATACTCTGGAAACACCATATATTTT.

This clonotype turned up a few times. The J gene is TRBJ2-3, the V gene TRBV5-1, with D tentatively TRBD1 (6 bases). Trimming shortened V by 4 bases and J by 6 bases, and 12 bases separated the two germline ends. Germline-derived CDR1 and CDR2 are SGHRS and YFSETQ. The CDR3 runs to 13 residues. CDR3 sequence reads: CASSEPQGDTQYF. The CDR3 DNA reads as TGCGCCAGCAGCGAACCACAGGGTGATACGCAGTATTTT.

This rearrangement joins TRBV3-1 to TRBJ1-1, with D unresolved. Looked up from germline, CDR1 is LGHDT and CDR2 is YNNKEL (reference sequence). Trimming stripped 2 bases from V and 2 bases from J, with 3 bases between. The CDR3 loop spans 12 amino acids. Here the CDR3 reads CASSQINTEAFF. The CDR3 coding sequence is TGTGCCAGCAGCCAAATTAACACTGAAGCTTTCTTT.

This clonotype was seen only a few times. The rearrangement uses TRBV20-1 and TRBJ2-1; perhaps TRBD2 as D (6 bases). Germline assignment: CDR1 DFQATT and CDR2 SNEGSKA (reference sequence). V was clipped by 3 bases and J by 0 bases, with 9 bases between them. The CDR3 has 14 amino acids. The DNA for the CDR3 is TGCAGTGCTAGCCGGCGGGGCTCCTACAATGAGCAGTTCTTC. Translating gives CSASRRGSYNEQFF.

The rearrangement uses TRBV5-1 and TRBJ2-3; D call uncertain. Germline lookup yields CDR1 SGHRS and CDR2 YFSETQ. This CDR3 comprises 14 residues. The V gene lost 4 bases and the J gene lost 6 bases, with 15 bases spanning the gap. CDR3 DNA sequence: TGCGCCAGCAGCACTGGGTCCCTCCTGGATACGCAGTATTTT. As protein: CASSTGSLLDTQYF. Filled out from reference TRBV5-1 and TRBJ2-3, the complete variable domain reads KAGVTQTPRYLIKTRGQQVTLSCSPISGHRSVSWYQQTPGQGLQFLFEYFSETQRNKGNFPGRFSGRQFSNSRSEMNVSTLELGDSALYLCASSTGSLLDTQYFGPGTRLTVL.